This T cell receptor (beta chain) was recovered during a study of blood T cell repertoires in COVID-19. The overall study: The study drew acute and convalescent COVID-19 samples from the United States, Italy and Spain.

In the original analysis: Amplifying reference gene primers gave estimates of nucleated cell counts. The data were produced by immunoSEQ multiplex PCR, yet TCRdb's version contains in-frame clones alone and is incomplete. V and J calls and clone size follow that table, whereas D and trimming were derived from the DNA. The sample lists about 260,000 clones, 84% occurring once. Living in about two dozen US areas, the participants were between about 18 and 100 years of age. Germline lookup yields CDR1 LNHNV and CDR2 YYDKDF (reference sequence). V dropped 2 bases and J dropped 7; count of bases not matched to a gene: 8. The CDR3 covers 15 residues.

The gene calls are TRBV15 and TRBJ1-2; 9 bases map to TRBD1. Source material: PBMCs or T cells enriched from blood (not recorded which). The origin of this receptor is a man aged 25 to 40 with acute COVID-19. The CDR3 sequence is CATSRNPGTGPGYTF. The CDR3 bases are TGTGCCACCAGCAGAAATCCCGGGACAGGGCCTGGCTACACCTTC.